Each of the 14 T cell receptor beta chains below was sequenced from the same sample in a study of sequential checkpoint blockade in melanoma. Treatment here: randomized to nivolumab then ipilimumab (arm A) or the reverse (arm B). Clones were sequenced by immunoSEQ multiplex PCR, and TCRdb holds only the in-frame ones, with some missing. The table shows 20,000 or so clones, with roughly two thirds occurring only once. The sequences come from CD8+ T cells sorted from blood (inferred from file names), collected from a patient given nivolumab and ipilimumab in sequence. The origin of the receptors is a human donor with melanoma.

This clone was seen only a few times. The genes are TRBV7-3 and TRBJ2-1; 11 nucleotides agree with TRBD2. The ends lost 0 bases at V and 7 bases at J; junction bases unmatched: 5. The CDR3 sequence is 16 residues long. Germline lookup yields CDR1 SGHTA and CDR2 FQGTGA. CDR3 DNA: TGTGCCAGCAGCTTAACTCTAGCGGGAGGAGGGAATGAGCAGTTCTTC. Translating gives CASSLTLAGGGNEQFF.

The chain employs TRBV9 and TRBJ1-5; 10 positions match TRBD1. Germline V gene lookup returns CDR1 SGDLS and CDR2 YYNGEE. This CDR3 contains 17 residues. With V trimmed by 3 bases and J by 2 bases, 8 bases remained unmatched. CDR3: CASSAGTGARGNQPQHF. CDR3 in DNA: TGTGCCAGCAGCGCCGGGACAGGGGCCCGGGGCAATCAGCCCCAGCATTTT. Variable domain in full (rest from reference TRBV9 and TRBJ1-5): DSGVTQTPKHLITATGQRVTLRCSPRSGDLSVYWYQQSLDQGLQFLIQYYNGEERAKGNILERFSAQQFPDLHSELNLSSLELGDSALYFCASSAGTGARGNQPQHFGDGTRLSIL.

The genes are TRBV7-9 and TRBJ1-2; no reliable D call. This CDR3 is built from 12 residues. The germline V gene encodes CDR1 SEHNR and CDR2 FQNEAQ (reference sequence). V was clipped by 8 bases and J by 4 bases, with 11 bases between them. CDR3 in amino acids: CASVPPSYGYTF. DNA of the CDR3: TGTGCCAGCGTCCCCCCATCCTATGGCTACACCTTC.

This sequence joins TRBV9 and TRBJ2-7, with no clear D. CDR3 length: 9 residues. V was clipped by 6 bases and J by 6 bases, with 4 bases between them. The germline V gene encodes CDR1 SGDLS and CDR2 YYNGEE. As DNA, the CDR3 is TGTGCCAGCATCGGCGAGCAGTACTTC. It encodes CASIGEQYF.

In DNA, the CDR3 is TGTGCCTGGAGTATCCTAGCGGGAGGGCGCGAGCAGTACTTC. This encodes CAWSILAGGREQYF. The V gene is TRBV30, the J gene TRBJ2-7; 12 nucleotides align to TRBD2. Germline-derived CDR1 and CDR2 are GTSNPN and SVGIG (reference sequence). The CDR3 is 14 residues long. J gave up 6 bases and V 2 bases, and 5 bases lay outside the gene matches.

The chain uses TRBV19 and TRBJ1-1; weak D call: TRBD1 (6 bases). CDR3 length: 15 amino acids. Germline V gene sequence: CDR1 LNHDA, CDR2 SQIVND (reference sequence). Trimming removed 1 base from V and 0 bases from J, with 9 bases in between. The CDR3: CASSIGGGMNTEAFF. The CDR3 DNA reads as TGTGCCAGTAGTATAGGTGGGGGCATGAACACTGAAGCTTTCTTT.

This clone has just a few counts. The V gene is TRBV27, the J gene TRBJ1-2; a possible D gene is TRBD1 (5 bases). The germline gives CDR1 MNHEY, CDR2 SMNVEV (reference sequence). This CDR3 spans 15 amino acids. Deletions cut 4 bases from V and 8 bases from J, with 20 bases between. The CDR3 region is CASSWGGANIWGYTF. The CDR3 DNA reads TGTGCCAGCAGTTGGGGGGGTGCCAACATCTGGGGCTACACCTTC.

The rearrangement links TRBV4-1 to TRBJ1-4, with TRBD1 matching over 9 bases. Germline CDR1 is MGHRA and CDR2 is YSYEKL. The J segment lost 8 bases and the V segment lost 3 bases, leaving 10 bases of the junction unmatched. This CDR3 comprises 16 residues. CDR3 sequence (DNA): TGCGCCAGCAGCCAGGTTACAGGGGGCGGGGGGGAAAAACTGTTTTTT. The encoded protein is CASSQVTGGGGEKLFF.

The chain carries TRBV9 and TRBJ1-2, with TRBD1 matching 7 bases. CDR3 length equals 16 residues. Per the germline V gene, CDR1 is SGDLS and CDR2 is YYNGEE. Losses at the gene ends were 2 bases for V and 5 bases for J; bases not matched to a gene: 12. This chain's CDR3 is CASSVLDRTSLYGYTF. In DNA form, the CDR3 reads TGTGCCAGCAGCGTTCTGGACAGGACCTCCCTTTATGGCTACACCTTC.

The rearrangement uses TRBV25-1 and TRBJ2-3; 8 bases fit TRBD2. CDR3 size: 15 residues. V trimming: 7 bases; J trimming: 1 base; junction bases outside the gene matches: 7. Germline CDR1 reads MGHDK; CDR2 reads SYGVNS. The CDR3 spells CASNQDGRGTDTQYF. The CDR3 DNA follows: TGTGCCAGCAACCAAGACGGGAGGGGCACAGATACGCAGTATTTT.

This sequence joins TRBV19 and TRBJ2-7, with D maybe TRBD1 (5 bases). The V end lost 3 bases, the J end lost 2 bases, and 11 bases lay between the germline ends. Germline V lookup: CDR1 LNHDA, CDR2 SQIVND (reference sequence). The CDR3 is made up of 14 amino acids. CDR3 in amino acids: CASSILGQAYEQYF. CDR3 nucleotides: TGTGCCAGTAGTATTTTGGGGCAGGCCTACGAGCAGTACTTC.

V is TRBV1 and J is TRBJ2-6; the listed D gene, TRBD2, was not tested against the DNA. TRBV1 is an annotated pseudogene. The CDR3 has 18 residues. CDR3 bases: TGCACCAGCAGGAGGTCACGTTTGTGCACAAATCGGGCCAACGTCCTGACTTTC. It specifies CTSRRSRLCTNRANVLTF.

The chain links TRBV7-8 to TRBJ2-7; D is undetermined. Germline V lookup: CDR1 SGHVS, CDR2 FQNEAQ. V gave up 5 bases and J gave up 6 bases, with 11 bases separating them. The length of the CDR3 is 12 residues. The CDR3 DNA reads as TGTGCCAGCAGCAGCGAGGAGACCGAGCAGTACTTC. As protein: CASSSEETEQYF. Full variable domain (missing parts from reference TRBV7-8 and TRBJ2-7): GAGVSQSPRYKVAKRGQDVALRCDPISGHVSLFWYQQALGQGPEFLTYFQNEAQLDKSGLPSDRFFAERPEGSVSTLKIQRTQQEDSAVYLCASSSEETEQYFGPGTRLTVT.

The chain combines TRBV6-5 with TRBJ2-1, with 11 bases that match TRBD2. In germline, CDR1 is MNHEY, CDR2 SVGAGI. V lost 5 bases, J lost 8 bases, and 8 bases stayed unmatched. The CDR3 length is 15 residues. The CDR3 nucleotides are TGTGCCAGCAGTCAAACTAGCGGGAGTTTGCATGAGCAGTTCTTC. It translates to CASSQTSGSLHEQFF.